Shown below are 25 T cell receptor beta chains from a single sample sequenced in a study of OX40 agonist ivuxolimab in advanced cancers. Profiling relied on immunoSEQ multiplex PCR, and the TCRdb table lists in-frame clones only, not all of them. The sample consists of 15,000 or so clones, about 90% of them appearing once. Sequencing used CD4+ or CD8+ T cells sorted from blood, obtained in a trial of the OX40 agonist ivuxolimab. All receptors derive from an adult with an advanced solid tumor such as melanoma, head and neck, liver or kidney cancer.

The chain recombines TRBV4-1 with TRBJ1-1, with D unclear. This CDR3 is 15 amino acids long. Trimming left V 4 bases short and J 1 base short, with 13 bases between. The V gene's germline CDR1 is MGHRA and CDR2 YSYEKL. The CDR3 DNA reads as TGCGCCAGCAGCCTCCTAGAGGCAGGGAACACTGAAGCTTTCTTT. Residues: CASSLLEAGNTEAFF.

The V and J genes are TRBV30 and TRBJ1-2; 7 positions agree with TRBD1. V lost 1 base, J lost 5 bases, and 7 bases stayed unmatched. The CDR3 length is 14 residues. Germline V CDR1 and CDR2: GTSNPN, SVGIG (reference sequence). The CDR3 nucleotides read TGTGCCTGGAGTGCCCGGACAGGCATTTATGGCTACACCTTC. Protein: CAWSARTGIYGYTF. The variable domain in full, completed from reference TRBV30 and TRBJ1-2, reads SQTIHQWPATLVQPVGSPLSLECTVEGTSNPNLYWYRQAAGRGLQLLFYSVGIGQISSEVPQNLSASRPQDRQFILSSKKLLLSDSGFYLCAWSARTGIYGYTFGSGTRLTVV.

J is TRBJ2-3 and V is TRBV5-1; D gene unclear. CDR1 is SGHRS, CDR2 YFSETQ, per germline. V shed 7 bases and J shed 1 base, with 13 bases lying between them. This CDR3 is built from 14 residues. CDR3 nucleotide sequence: TGCGCCAGCTATCAAACACCTCGCACAGATACGCAGTATTTT. It is translated as CASYQTPRTDTQYF. The whole variable domain, remainder taken from reference TRBV5-1 and TRBJ2-3, is KAGVTQTPRYLIKTRGQQVTLSCSPISGHRSVSWYQQTPGQGLQFLFEYFSETQRNKGNFPGRFSGRQFSNSRSEMNVSTLELGDSALYLCASYQTPRTDTQYFGPGTRLTVL.

V gene TRBV7-8 combines with J gene TRBJ2-3, with 11 nucleotides matching TRBD2. Unmatched junction bases numbered 4, after V lost 1 base and J lost 4 bases. Looked up from germline, CDR1 is SGHVS and CDR2 is FQNEAQ. CDR3 length equals 16 residues. CDR3 in amino acids: CASSLDPSGGPDTQYF. CDR3 nucleotides: TGTGCCAGCAGCTTAGACCCTAGCGGGGGGCCAGATACGCAGTATTTT.

The DNA of the CDR3 is TGTGCCAGCAGTCCTTCTAGCGGGGGGGCTGAGGTGCAGTTCTTC. Translated, it gives CASSPSSGGAEVQFF. This chain joins TRBV6-4 and TRBJ2-1; 12 bases are shared with TRBD2. V lost 5 bases, J lost 12 bases, and 11 bases stayed unmatched. This CDR3 is 15 amino acids long. Germline values: CDR1 MRHNA, CDR2 SNTAGT.

The CDR3 nucleotides read TGTGCCAGCAGCGCTATGCAGCGGGGGGAAGAGACCCAGTACTTC. Protein product: CASSAMQRGEETQYF. The rearrangement uses TRBV9 and TRBJ2-5; 9 nucleotides agree with TRBD2. Germline V gives CDR1 SGDLS, CDR2 YYNGEE. Losses at the gene ends were 3 bases for V and 3 bases for J; bases not matched to a gene: 6. This CDR3 region has 15 residues.

The chain combines TRBV7-2 with TRBJ2-3; D possibly corresponds to TRBD2 (5 bases). In germline, CDR1 is SGHTA, CDR2 FQGNSA. The CDR3 spans 17 residues. With 8 bases removed from V and 2 bases from J, the gap between germline ends came to 23 bases. CDR3 sequence (DNA): TGTGCCAGCGATTTCCCGCCGAGCGGCCACGACACAGATACGCAGTATTTT. Protein sequence: CASDFPPSGHDTDTQYF.

The rearrangement uses TRBV6-1 and TRBJ1-2; D remains ambiguous. The CDR3 has 14 residues. Germline lookup yields CDR1 MNHNS and CDR2 SASEGT. Between the trimmed V and J ends, which lost 0 bases and 10 bases, there was a span of 15 bases. Here the CDR3 reads CASSEAGTPEFYTF. CDR3 nucleotides: TGTGCCAGCAGTGAAGCAGGAACCCCGGAGTTCTACACCTTC.

V gene TRBV7-9 combines with J gene TRBJ2-7; the D is unclear. This CDR3 has 14 residues. Per the germline V gene, CDR1 is SEHNR and CDR2 is FQNEAQ (reference sequence). The V gene lost 4 bases and the J gene lost 2 bases, with 12 bases spanning the gap. The CDR3 spells CASSSSDGTYEQYF. The CDR3 nucleotides are TGTGCCAGCAGCTCATCCGACGGAACCTACGAGCAGTACTTC.

The V gene is TRBV7-2, the J gene TRBJ2-3; D may be TRBD2 (6 bases). Trimming stripped 8 bases from V and 2 bases from J, with 17 bases between. The length of the CDR3 is 15 residues. Germline lookup yields CDR1 SGHTA and CDR2 FQGNSA. The CDR3 DNA reads as TGTGCCAGCCCCCCGGAGGCGGGGAACACAGATACGCAGTATTTT. Translation gives CASPPEAGNTDTQYF.

This chain joins TRBV9 and TRBJ2-2; unclear D gene. Trimming cost V 7 bases and J 3 bases, with 4 bases left between them. The CDR3 is 11 amino acids. Germline lookup yields CDR1 SGDLS and CDR2 YYNGEE. The CDR3 reads CASGDTGELFF. The CDR3 nucleotides are TGTGCCAGCGGGGACACCGGGGAGCTGTTTTTT.

This clone was seen once. The chain carries TRBV5-1 and TRBJ2-7; 7 bases are a match to TRBD1. Germline loops: CDR1 SGHRS, CDR2 YFSETQ. The length of the CDR3 is 14 residues. With 0 bases clipped from V and 4 bases from J, the junction kept 4 bases outside the gene matches. In nucleotides, the CDR3 is TGCGCCAGCAGCTTGGGTTCAGGGGGTTACGAGCAGTACTTC. Its translation: CASSLGSGGYEQYF.

The DNA for the CDR3 is TGTGCCAGCAGCTCCTCCCGGGAGAGGGGAGGCACAGATACGCAGTATTTT. Amino acids: CASSSSRERGGTDTQYF. The chain employs TRBV9 and TRBJ2-3, with TRBD2 as a possible D gene (6 bases). The CDR3 consists of 17 residues. Per germline, CDR1 SGDLS and CDR2 YYNGEE. V lost 4 bases and J 1 base, leaving 19 bases between the germline ends.

The rearrangement uses TRBV6-6 and TRBJ1-5; no reliable D call. From germline, CDR1 is MNHNY and CDR2 SVGAGI (reference sequence). The CDR3 totals 16 residues. Trimming pared 2 bases from V and 0 bases from J, leaving 11 bases between. CDR3 amino acids: CASSYKDGHSNQPQHF. For the CDR3, the DNA is TGTGCCAGCAGTTACAAGGACGGTCATAGCAATCAGCCCCAGCATTTT.

V gene TRBV7-2 combines with J gene TRBJ2-7; D unresolved. V lost 1 base and J 3 bases, leaving 16 bases between the germline ends. The germline gives CDR1 SGHTA, CDR2 FQGNSA. The CDR3 runs 16 residues. CDR3 in amino acids: CASSLGVGSPFYEQYF. In DNA form, the CDR3 reads TGTGCCAGCAGCTTAGGCGTCGGCTCGCCCTTCTACGAGCAGTACTTC. The variable domain in full, completed from reference TRBV7-2 and TRBJ2-7, reads GAGVSQSPSNKVTEKGKDVELRCDPISGHTALYWYRQSLGQGLEFLIYFQGNSAPDKSGLPSDRFSAERTGGSVSTLTIQRTQQEDSAVYLCASSLGVGSPFYEQYFGPGTRLTVT.

The chain has TRBV27 and TRBJ2-5, with TRBD2 matching 8 bases. CDR3 length equals 16 residues. Germline V lookup: CDR1 MNHEY, CDR2 SMNVEV (reference sequence). V shed 5 bases and J 4 bases; nucleotides not matched to a gene: 12. CDR3 nucleotide sequence: TGTGCCAGCAGTCCCATAGCGGGGAGGGGCCGAGAGACCCAGTACTTC. Translated, it gives CASSPIAGRGRETQYF.

The chain carries TRBV21-1 and TRBJ2-7; the table's D call, TRBD2, has no DNA check behind it. TRBV21-1 is reported as a pseudogene. The CDR3 runs 14 residues. As DNA, the CDR3 is TGTGCCAGCAGCAAAGAAGAGGGTTCCTACGAGCAGTACTTC. Amino acid sequence: CASSKEEGSYEQYF.

This chain joins TRBV10-2 and TRBJ1-6; D is uncertain. V dropped 2 bases and J dropped 7 bases, with 3 bases sitting between them. From germline, CDR1 is WSHSY and CDR2 SAAADI. The CDR3 loop spans 12 amino acids. CDR3: CASSERNSPLHF. Written as DNA, the CDR3 is TGCGCCAGCAGTGAGAGAAATTCACCCCTCCACTTT.

The chain links TRBV6-5 to TRBJ2-7; 7 bases align to TRBD1. V lost 10 bases to trimming and J lost 0 bases; unmatched junction nucleotides: 9. CDR1 is MNHEY, CDR2 SVGAGI, per germline. The CDR3 spans 14 residues. CDR3 coding DNA: TGTGCCATCCAAAACAGGGACAGCTCCTACGAGCAGTACTTC. Residues: CAIQNRDSSYEQYF.

The chain has TRBV10-3 and TRBJ1-2, with D uncertain. The CDR3 totals 13 residues. CDR1 is ENHRY and CDR2 is SYGVKD in the germline V gene. Deletions cut 3 bases from V and 3 bases from J, with 8 bases between. CDR3 amino acids: CAISDGSDYGYTF. The CDR3 nucleotides are TGTGCCATCAGTGACGGGTCGGACTATGGCTACACCTTC.

The chain employs TRBV5-4 and TRBJ1-2, with no clear D. Deletions cut 7 bases from V and 3 bases from J, with 4 bases between. The CDR3 totals 10 residues. Germline V gives CDR1 SGHNT, CDR2 YYREEE (reference sequence). Here the CDR3 DNA reads TGTGCCAGCTCGGACTATGGCTACACCTTC. As protein: CASSDYGYTF. Supplemented by reference TRBV5-4 and TRBJ1-2, the full variable domain reads ETGVTQSPTHLIKTRGQQVTLRCSSQSGHNTVSWYQQALGQGPQFIFQYYREEENGRGNFPPRFSGLQFPNYSSELNVNALELDDSALYLCASSDYGYTFGSGTRLTVV.

This clone was observed a handful of times. The chain links TRBV4-1 to TRBJ2-7; either TRBD1 or TRBD2 may fit D (5 bases each). Germline V CDR1 and CDR2: MGHRA, YSYEKL. The CDR3 totals 14 residues. Trimming cost V 0 bases and J 3 bases, with 9 bases left between them. Here the CDR3 DNA reads TGCGCCAGCAGCCAAGATCAGGGAGACTACGAGCAGTACTTC. Protein sequence: CASSQDQGDYEQYF.

This chain links TRBV5-4 with TRBJ2-6; 7 nucleotides align to TRBD2. Losses at the gene ends were 10 bases for V and 2 bases for J; bases not matched to a gene: 6. CDR3 length equals 14 residues. CDR1 and CDR2 (germline): SGHNT, YYREEE (reference sequence). This CDR3 reads CALERGAGANVLTF. CDR3 nucleotides: TGTGCCCTCGAGCGGGGCGCTGGGGCCAACGTCCTGACTTTC.

The chain employs TRBV9 and TRBJ2-3; D may be TRBD1 (5 bases). Between the trimmed V and J ends, which lost 0 bases and 4 bases, there was a span of 15 bases. Germline V CDR1 and CDR2: SGDLS, YYNGEE. The CDR3 runs to 16 residues. CDR3 loop: CASSVAGLTRADTQYF. CDR3 nucleotide sequence: TGTGCCAGCAGCGTAGCAGGGCTCACCAGGGCAGATACGCAGTATTTT. The full variable domain, rest sourced from reference TRBV9 and TRBJ2-3, is DSGVTQTPKHLITATGQRVTLRCSPRSGDLSVYWYQQSLDQGLQFLIQYYNGEERAKGNILERFSAQQFPDLHSELNLSSLELGDSALYFCASSVAGLTRADTQYFGPGTRLTVL.

The J gene is TRBJ2-5, the V gene TRBV7-3; TRBD1 might be the D (6 bases). The germline V gene encodes CDR1 SGHTA and CDR2 FQGTGA. The CDR3 extends over 13 amino acids. The ends were cut back, 10 bases at V and 3 bases at J, with 15 bases in the middle. CDR3 loop: CATSKGVKETQYF. In DNA, the CDR3 is TGTGCCACCAGTAAGGGGGTAAAAGAGACCCAGTACTTC.